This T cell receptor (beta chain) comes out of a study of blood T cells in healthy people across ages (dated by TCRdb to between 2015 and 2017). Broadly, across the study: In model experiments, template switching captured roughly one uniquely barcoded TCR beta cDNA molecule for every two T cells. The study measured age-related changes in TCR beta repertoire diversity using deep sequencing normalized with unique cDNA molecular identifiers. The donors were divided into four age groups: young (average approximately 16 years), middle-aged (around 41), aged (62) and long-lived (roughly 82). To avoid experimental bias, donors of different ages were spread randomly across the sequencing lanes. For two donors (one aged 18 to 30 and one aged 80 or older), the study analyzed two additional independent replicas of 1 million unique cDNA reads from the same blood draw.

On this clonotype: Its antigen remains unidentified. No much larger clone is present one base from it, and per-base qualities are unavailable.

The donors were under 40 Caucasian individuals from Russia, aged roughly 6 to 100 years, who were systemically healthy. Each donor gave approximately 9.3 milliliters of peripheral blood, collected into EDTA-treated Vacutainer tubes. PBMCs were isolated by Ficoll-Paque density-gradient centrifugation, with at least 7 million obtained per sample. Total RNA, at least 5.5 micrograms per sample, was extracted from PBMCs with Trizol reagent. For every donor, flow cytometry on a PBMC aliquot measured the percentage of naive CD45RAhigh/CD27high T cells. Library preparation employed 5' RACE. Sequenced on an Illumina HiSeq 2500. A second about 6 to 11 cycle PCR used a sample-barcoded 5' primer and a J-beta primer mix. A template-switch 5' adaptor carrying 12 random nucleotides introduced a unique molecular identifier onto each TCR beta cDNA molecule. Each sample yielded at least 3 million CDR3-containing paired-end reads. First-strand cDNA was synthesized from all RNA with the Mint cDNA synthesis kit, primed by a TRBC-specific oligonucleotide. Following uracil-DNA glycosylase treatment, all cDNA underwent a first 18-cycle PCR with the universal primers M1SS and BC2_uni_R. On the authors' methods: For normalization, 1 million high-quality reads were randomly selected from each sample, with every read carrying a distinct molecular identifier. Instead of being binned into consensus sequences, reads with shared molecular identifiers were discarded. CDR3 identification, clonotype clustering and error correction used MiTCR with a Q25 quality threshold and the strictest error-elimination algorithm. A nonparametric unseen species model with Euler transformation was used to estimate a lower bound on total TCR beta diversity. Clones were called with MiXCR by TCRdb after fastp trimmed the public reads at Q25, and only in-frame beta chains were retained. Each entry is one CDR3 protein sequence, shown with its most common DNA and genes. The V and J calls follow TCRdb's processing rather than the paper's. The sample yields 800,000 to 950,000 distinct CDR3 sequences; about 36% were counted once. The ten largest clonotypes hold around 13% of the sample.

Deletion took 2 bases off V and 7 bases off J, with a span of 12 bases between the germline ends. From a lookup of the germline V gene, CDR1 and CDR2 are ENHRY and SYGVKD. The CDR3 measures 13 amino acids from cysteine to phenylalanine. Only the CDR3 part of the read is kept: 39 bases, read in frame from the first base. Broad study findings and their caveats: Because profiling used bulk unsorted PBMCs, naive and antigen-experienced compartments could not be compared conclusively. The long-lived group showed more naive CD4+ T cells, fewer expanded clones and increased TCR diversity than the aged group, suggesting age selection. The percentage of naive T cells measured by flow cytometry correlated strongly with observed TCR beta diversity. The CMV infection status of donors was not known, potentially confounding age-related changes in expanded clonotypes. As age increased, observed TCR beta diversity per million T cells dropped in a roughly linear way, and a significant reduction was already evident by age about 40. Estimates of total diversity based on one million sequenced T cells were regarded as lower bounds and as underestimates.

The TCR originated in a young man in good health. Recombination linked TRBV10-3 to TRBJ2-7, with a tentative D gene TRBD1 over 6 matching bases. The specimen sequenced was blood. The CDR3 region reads CAISEQQGSEQYF. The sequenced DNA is TGTGCCATCAGTGAGCAACAGGGCAGTGAGCAGTACTTC.